The 26 T cell receptor beta chains reported below all come from one sample, sequenced in a study of blood T cell repertoires in COVID-19. Sequenced by immunoSEQ multiplex PCR; TCRdb stores in-frame clones only, minus some. The sample holds roughly 300,000 clones, around 81% seen once. Sequenced sample: peripheral blood. All receptors derive from a woman aged 60-70 years with active or convalescent COVID-19.

V is TRBV24-1 and J is TRBJ2-2, with a tentative D call TRBD1 (7 bases). CDR3 length: 16 residues. CDR1 is KGHDR, CDR2 SFDVKD, per germline. The ends were cut back, 4 bases at V and 0 bases at J, with 11 bases in the middle. CDR3 residues: CATSEGGQPNTGELFF. The CDR3 DNA reads TGTGCCACCAGTGAGGGGGGACAGCCGAACACCGGGGAGCTGTTTTTT.

This chain joins TRBV4-1 and TRBJ2-5, with 7 nucleotides matching TRBD2. Germline lookup yields CDR1 MGHRA and CDR2 YSYEKL. J was trimmed by 2 bases and V by 2 bases; bases with no gene match: 5. The CDR3 is 15 amino acids. This CDR3 is CASSQRASGQETQYF. The DNA for the CDR3 is TGCGCCAGCAGCCAAAGAGCTAGCGGACAAGAGACCCAGTACTTC.

The chain couples TRBV2 to TRBJ1-2; a weak D match, TRBD1 (5 bases). The CDR3 totals 14 residues. In germline, CDR1 is SNHLY, CDR2 FYNNEI. Trimming took off 6 bases at V and 6 bases at J, with 17 bases between the two ends. CDR3 region: CASSKSRRQHGYTF. DNA of the CDR3: TGTGCCAGCAGCAAAAGTAGGAGACAGCATGGCTACACCTTC.

The J gene is TRBJ1-5, the V gene TRBV7-2; 9 positions match TRBD1. CDR3 length equals 14 residues. V lost 5 bases to trimming and J lost 7 bases; unmatched junction nucleotides: 6. CDR1 SGHTA and CDR2 FQGNSA come from the germline V gene. The CDR3 sequence is CASSLRTGEQPQHF. The CDR3 coding sequence is TGTGCCAGCAGCCTCCGGACAGGGGAACAGCCCCAGCATTTT.

V gene TRBV5-1 combines with J gene TRBJ2-7; 8 nucleotides agree with TRBD1. The CDR3 is 15 residues long. Germline values: CDR1 SGHRS, CDR2 YFSETQ. Trimming took 7 bases from V and 1 from J; bases not matched to a gene: 10. The CDR3 spells CASAPFGDRSYEQYF. The CDR3, as DNA: TGCGCCAGCGCCCCCTTCGGGGACAGGTCCTACGAGCAGTACTTC.

This rearrangement joins TRBV27 to TRBJ2-7; D ambiguous. The germline V gene encodes CDR1 MNHEY and CDR2 SMNVEV (reference sequence). The V gene lost 6 bases and the J gene lost 0 bases, with 6 bases spanning the gap. The CDR3 has 12 amino acids. CDR3 sequence: CASSRNSYEQYF. The CDR3 nucleotides read TGTGCCAGCAGCCGTAACTCCTACGAGCAGTACTTC.

The rearrangement joins TRBV11-3 to TRBJ2-5; 11 nucleotides match TRBD1. Germline V CDR1 and CDR2: SGHNT, YENEEA. This CDR3 region has 15 residues. J gave up 4 bases and V 1 base, and 2 bases lay outside the gene matches. The CDR3 nucleotides read TGTGCCAGCAGCTTAGGGGACAGGGGGGGAGAGACCCAGTACTTC. Residues: CASSLGDRGGETQYF. Full variable domain (remainder filled in from reference TRBV11-3 and TRBJ2-5): EAGVVQSPRYKIIEKKQPVAFWCNPISGHNTLYWYLQNLGQGPELLIRYENEEAVDDSQLPKDRFSAERLKGVDSTLKIQPAELGDSAVYLCASSLGDRGGETQYFGPGTRLLVL.

V and J are TRBV10-3 and TRBJ2-5; 11 bases align to TRBD2. Germline CDR1 reads ENHRY; CDR2 reads SYGVKD. CDR3 length equals 16 residues. V gave up 4 bases and J gave up 3 bases; unmatched junction bases: 7. In DNA, the CDR3 is TGTGCCATCAGTGGAAAGGGACTAGCGGTAGAAGAGACCCAGTACTTC. Encoded protein: CAISGKGLAVEETQYF.

This clone showed up just once. The chain has TRBV30 and TRBJ2-5, with 7 bases identical to TRBD1. CDR3 length: 15 amino acids. CDR1 and CDR2 from the germline V gene are GTSNPN and SVGIG (reference sequence). The junction had 12 bases not matched to a gene; V was cut back by 3 bases and J by 5 bases. CDR3 amino acids: CAWSLGGRVGETQYF. The DNA of the CDR3 is TGTGCCTGGAGCCTAGGGGGCAGGGTCGGGGAGACCCAGTACTTC.

The chain links TRBV5-6 to TRBJ2-2; D might be TRBD1 (5 bases). The germline V and J ends were trimmed by 3 bases and 6 bases, with 18 bases remaining between them. This CDR3 is built from 16 residues. Germline values: CDR1 SGHDT, CDR2 YYEEEE. Here the CDR3 reads CASSWSINKGSGELFF. The DNA for the CDR3 is TGTGCCAGCAGCTGGTCTATCAATAAGGGGTCCGGGGAGCTGTTTTTT.

This sequence joins TRBV5-5 and TRBJ2-3; 7 bases are shared with TRBD1. CDR3 length equals 16 residues. CDR1 is SGHKS, CDR2 YYEKEE, per germline (reference sequence). V lost 0 bases and J lost 6; bases outside the gene matches: 10. CDR3 loop: CASSLASTGLVDTQYF. The CDR3 nucleotides are TGTGCCAGCAGCTTGGCCTCGACAGGGCTTGTGGATACGCAGTATTTT.

This clone was seen a single time. V and J are TRBV11-3 and TRBJ2-7, with D perhaps matching TRBD1 (5 bases). The germline gives CDR1 SGHNT, CDR2 YENEEA. CDR3 size: 13 residues. Deletions cut 0 bases from V and 5 bases from J, with 8 bases between. This CDR3 reads CASSLEGDHEQYF. The CDR3 nucleotides are TGTGCCAGCAGCTTAGAAGGGGATCACGAGCAGTACTTC.

The V and J genes are TRBV2 and TRBJ1-6, with 7 bases identical to TRBD1. This CDR3 comprises 15 residues. Germline V gene sequence: CDR1 SNHLY, CDR2 FYNNEI. J lost 7 bases, V lost 7 bases, and 10 bases had no gene match. CDR3 DNA sequence: TGTGCCAGCAACGCTATACAGGGGCCAAATTCACCCCTCCACTTT. This encodes CASNAIQGPNSPLHF. The whole variable domain, remainder taken from reference TRBV2 and TRBJ1-6, is EPEVTQTPSHQVTQMGQEVILRCVPISNHLYFYWYRQILGQKVEFLVSFYNNEISEKSEIFDDQFSVERPDGSNFTLKIRSTKLEDSAMYFCASNAIQGPNSPLHFGNGTRLTVT.

The chain couples TRBV6-1 to TRBJ2-5; no clear D. The CDR3 consists of 11 residues. Germline V CDR1 and CDR2: MNHNS, SASEGT. V lost 2 bases, J lost 10 bases, and 8 bases lay in between. This CDR3 reads CASSESPIQYF. CDR3 DNA sequence: TGTGCCAGCAGTGAAAGCCCAATCCAGTACTTC.

V gene TRBV15 combines with J gene TRBJ2-1; D is unclear. This CDR3 has 13 residues. V was cut by 0 bases and J by 7 bases, with 7 bases left in between. Germline V CDR1 and CDR2: LNHNV, YYDKDF (reference sequence). The CDR3 loop reads CATSRERRNEQFF. The CDR3 nucleotides read TGTGCCACCAGCAGAGAGCGGAGAAATGAGCAGTTCTTC.

The chain is built from TRBV9 and TRBJ2-3, with TRBD2 matching 9 bases. Germline CDR1 is SGDLS and CDR2 is YYNGEE. The length of the CDR3 is 17 residues. Trimming cost V 4 bases and J 0 bases; bases outside gene matches: 9. CDR3: CASSPPAGGRSTDTQYF. CDR3 in DNA: TGTGCCAGCAGCCCACCCGCGGGGGGGCGCAGCACAGATACGCAGTATTTT.

The V call is TRBV5-6, the J call TRBJ1-1; no clear D. This CDR3 has 15 residues. Trimming removed 4 bases at V and 0 bases at J, with 13 bases between. Germline V gene sequence: CDR1 SGHDT, CDR2 YYEEEE. CDR3 sequence: CASSSTGILNTEAFF. CDR3 coding DNA: TGTGCCAGCAGCAGTACGGGGATTTTGAACACTGAAGCTTTCTTT.

This clone was seen once. The genes are TRBV5-4 and TRBJ1-2; no clear D gene. Trimming took 1 base from V and 4 from J, leaving 2 bases between them. This CDR3 region has 11 residues. The germline V gene has CDR1 SGHNT and CDR2 YYREEE (reference sequence). The CDR3 protein is CASSLRYGYTF. CDR3 nucleotides: TGTGCCAGCAGCTTGCGCTATGGCTACACCTTC.

V usage is TRBV4-1 and J usage is TRBJ2-1, with 14 bases aligning to TRBD2. This CDR3 has 14 residues. Germline trimming cut 6 bases from V and 10 bases from J; bases unmatched to any gene: 5. The germline V gene encodes CDR1 MGHRA and CDR2 YSYEKL. The CDR3 loop reads CASRGLAGGREQFF. CDR3 DNA: TGCGCCAGCAGAGGACTAGCGGGGGGCCGCGAGCAGTTCTTC.

The rearrangement joins TRBV7-6 to TRBJ2-7; TRBD2 matches 7 bases. The CDR3 is 18 residues long. Losses at the gene ends were 1 base for V and 0 bases for J; bases not matched to a gene: 12. The germline CDR1 and CDR2 sequences are SGHVS and FNYEAQ. In nucleotides, the CDR3 is TGTGCCAGCAGCTTAGTGGTAAGCGGGGCCGCTAGCTCCTACGAGCAGTACTTC. Protein product: CASSLVVSGAASSYEQYF.

The chain carries TRBV30 and TRBJ1-5; 10 nucleotides agree with TRBD1. Germline assignment: CDR1 GTSNPN and CDR2 SVGIG (reference sequence). There are 16 residues in the CDR3. V lost 0 bases to trimming and J lost 5 bases; unmatched junction nucleotides: 7. The CDR3 protein is CAWSVRPGQGYQPQHF. DNA for the CDR3: TGTGCCTGGAGTGTACGTCCGGGACAGGGGTATCAGCCCCAGCATTTT.

This rearrangement joins TRBV30 to TRBJ2-2, with a tentative D call TRBD1 (5 bases). The CDR3 is 13 residues long. Trimming took off 0 bases at V and 9 bases at J, with 11 bases between the two ends. Germline CDR1 reads GTSNPN; CDR2 reads SVGIG (reference sequence). The CDR3 nucleotides are TGTGCCTGGAGTGTCACAGGCCCCAGGGAGCTGTTTTTT. This sequence encodes CAWSVTGPRELFF.

This clone showed up just once. The rearrangement links TRBV5-1 to TRBJ2-3; TRBD1 matches 10 bases. This CDR3 is 15 amino acids long. V was pared by 0 bases and J by 3 bases, with 1 base of the junction left unmatched. Germline values: CDR1 SGHRS, CDR2 YFSETQ. The CDR3 region is CASSLGGQGTDTQYF. DNA for the CDR3: TGCGCCAGCAGCTTGGGGGGACAGGGGACAGATACGCAGTATTTT.

V gene TRBV3-1 (or the pseudogene TRBV3-2) combines with J gene TRBJ1-2; weak D call: TRBD1 (6 bases). The germline V gene encodes CDR1 LGHDT and CDR2 YNNKEL (reference sequence). This CDR3 comprises 14 residues. V lost 1 base and J lost 8, with 14 bases in between. CDR3 in amino acids: CASSQVMTQGGYTF. DNA of the CDR3: TGTGCCAGCAGCCAAGTGATGACCCAGGGGGGCTACACCTTC.

The chain recombines TRBV29-1 with TRBJ1-2; 7 nucleotides align to TRBD1. This CDR3 spans 15 amino acids. Germline lookup yields CDR1 SQVTM and CDR2 ANQGSEA. With V trimmed by 4 bases and J by 0 bases, 8 bases remained unmatched. The CDR3 DNA follows: TGCAGCGTTGTGGTACCCGGGACAGCTAACTATGGCTACACCTTC. Its protein product is CSVVVPGTANYGYTF.

The CDR3 DNA follows: TGTGCCAGCAGCTCCGCGGGGATAAACACCGGGGAGCTGTTTTTT. Translation gives CASSSAGINTGELFF. This rearrangement joins TRBV11-3 to TRBJ2-2, with D possibly TRBD2 on 6 matching bases. Germline-derived CDR1 and CDR2 are SGHNT and YENEEA. This CDR3 comprises 15 residues. V gave up 4 bases and J gave up 2 bases, with 11 bases separating them. The full variable domain, with the rest looked up from reference TRBV11-3 and TRBJ2-2, is EAGVVQSPRYKIIEKKQPVAFWCNPISGHNTLYWYLQNLGQGPELLIRYENEEAVDDSQLPKDRFSAERLKGVDSTLKIQPAELGDSAVYLCASSSAGINTGELFFGEGSRLTVL.